The clone carrying this T cell receptor (beta chain) showed up just once. Its antigen is as yet unknown. Assay: immunoSEQ multiplex PCR; the TCRdb copy retains only in-frame clones and omits some. The sample records about 92,000 clones, roughly 90% being singletons. The data belong to a study of T cells in localized non-small cell lung cancer. Study-level findings and limits: In adjacent lung, a median about 50 of the top 100 tumor clones were found. With higher T cell density in blood came longer overall survival. Because researchers sequenced only one region of the tumor, heterogeneity is still possible. The study found T cell clonality highest in uninvolved adjacent lung, above tumor.

The length of the CDR3 is 12 residues. The junction had 3 bases not matched to a gene; V was cut back by 3 bases and J by 7 bases. Germline CDR1 reads MGHRA; CDR2 reads YSYEKL. This clonotype originated in a woman between 35 and 70 years old with stage II squamous cell lung carcinoma. The rearrangement links TRBV4-1 to TRBJ2-7, with 7 bases fitting TRBD2. The sequencing used PBMCs, collected before any cancer treatment. CDR3 sequence: CASSQGGGEQYF. For the CDR3, the DNA is TGCGCCAGCAGCCAGGGGGGAGGGGAGCAGTACTTC.